One and the same sample provided the 18 T cell receptor beta chains below, sequenced in a study of CD8 T cells in ankylosing spondylitis. Their recognized antigens are unknown. TCRdb reprocessed the 5' RACE reads with MiXCR, giving one entry per CDR3 protein. The sample holds 700,000 to 850,000 distinct CDR3 sequences; about 12% are singletons and the top ten take roughly 0.51%. Study-level results: Seven to nine highly homologous variants formed a TCR beta motif that appeared characteristic of ankylosing spondylitis blood.

The sequencing sample was made of blood, either unsorted or a sorted T cell fraction (not recorded which). These receptors originate from a male donor with ankylosing spondylitis.

This clonotype was detected a few times. The gene calls are TRBV29-1 and TRBJ2-3; 8 bases are shared with TRBD2. This CDR3 spans 16 amino acids. Looked up from germline, CDR1 is SQVTM and CDR2 is ANQGSEA. V lost 0 bases, J lost 2 bases, and 7 bases stayed unmatched. CDR3 sequence: CSVEEPSGGVTDTQYF. The CDR3 DNA sequence: TGCAGCGTTGAAGAACCCAGCGGGGGAGTCACAGATACGCAGTATTTT.

This clonotype was detected ten times or more. The CDR3 DNA reads TGTGCCAGCAGCTTAGACCGGTATACGTACGAGCAGTACTTC. Translated, it gives CASSLDRYTYEQYF. The rearrangement joins TRBV7-2 to TRBJ2-7; no definite D call. The CDR3 length is 14 residues. The germline gives CDR1 SGHTA, CDR2 FQGNSA. Trimming pared 1 base from V and 4 bases from J, leaving 11 bases between.

The chain carries TRBV6-1 and TRBJ2-3, with unresolved D. There are 16 residues in the CDR3. V lost 7 bases to trimming and J lost 0 bases, with 17 bases between them. Germline V gene data show CDR1 as MNHNS and CDR2 as SASEGT. The CDR3 DNA is TGTGCCAGCACCAACTTCGCAGGAACTAGCACAGATACGCAGTATTTT. Protein product: CASTNFAGTSTDTQYF.

This clonotype has at least ten counts. The chain couples TRBV4-3 to TRBJ2-1; TRBD2 might be the D (5 bases). Germline values: CDR1 LGHNA, CDR2 YSLEER. CDR3 size: 16 residues. V shed 4 bases and J shed 0 bases, with 13 bases lying between them. The CDR3 coding sequence is TGCGCCAGCAGCCTCTTTCTAGCCCGCTCCTACAATGAGCAGTTCTTC. Translation: CASSLFLARSYNEQFF.

The chain carries TRBV4-3 and TRBJ2-1; possible D gene TRBD2, 6 bases. The CDR3 has 14 amino acids. Germline loops: CDR1 LGHNA, CDR2 YSLEER. Trimming cost V 4 bases and J 12 bases, with 19 bases left between them. The CDR3 spells CASSLRPGGPGQFF. CDR3 nucleotide sequence: TGCGCCAGCAGCCTCCGACCCGGGGGACCCGGGCAGTTCTTC.

The genes are TRBV4-3 and TRBJ2-5; D is unresolved. V lost 0 bases, J lost 4 bases, and 9 bases lay in between. The V gene's germline CDR1 is LGHNA and CDR2 YSLEER. This CDR3 is 14 amino acids long. This chain's CDR3 is CASSQEVTGETQYF. In DNA form, the CDR3 reads TGCGCCAGCAGCCAAGAGGTGACCGGAGAGACCCAGTACTTC.

This clonotype has just a few counts. The CDR3 sequence: CSAALLRGGNQPQHF. CDR3 nucleotide sequence: TGCAGTGCTGCTTTGCTCCGTGGCGGCAATCAGCCCCAGCATTTT. V usage is TRBV20-1 and J usage is TRBJ1-5; D remains unclear. The germline V gene has CDR1 DFQATT and CDR2 SNEGSKA (reference sequence). The CDR3 is 15 residues long. The germline V and J ends were trimmed by 5 bases and 2 bases, with 16 bases remaining between them.

V usage is TRBV14 and J usage is TRBJ2-2; D call uncertain. Trimming took 3 bases from V and 0 from J, leaving 8 bases between them. The germline V gene encodes CDR1 SGHDN and CDR2 FVKESK. This CDR3 has 15 residues. CDR3 coding DNA: TGTGCCAGCAGCCAGAGGACGGCGAACACCGGGGAGCTGTTTTTT. Translated, it gives CASSQRTANTGELFF.

Many counts were recorded for this clonotype. The chain uses TRBV20-1 and TRBJ1-1; unclear D gene. Between the trimmed V and J ends, which lost 1 base and 1 base, there was a span of 10 bases. Germline V gene data show CDR1 as DFQATT and CDR2 as SNEGSKA (reference sequence). The CDR3 has 14 residues. The CDR3 sequence is CSARAIYTNTEAFF. The DNA of the CDR3 is TGCAGTGCTAGAGCCATTTACACGAACACTGAAGCTTTCTTT.

This clonotype was counted at least ten times. This chain joins TRBV6-6 and TRBJ1-1, with D unclear. The CDR3 runs to 13 residues. V lost 4 bases and J lost 0, with 6 bases in between. Germline V gene data show CDR1 as MNHNY and CDR2 as SVGAGI (reference sequence). CDR3 residues: CASSFPMNTEAFF. The CDR3 DNA is TGTGCCAGCAGTTTCCCCATGAACACTGAAGCTTTCTTT.

This clonotype was detected ten times or more. The V call is TRBV10-3, the J call TRBJ2-3; the D gene is possibly TRBD2 (6 bases). The CDR3 runs to 17 residues. Trimming removed 3 bases at V and 5 bases at J, with 21 bases between. Germline V gene data show CDR1 as ENHRY and CDR2 as SYGVKD. The CDR3 nucleotides read TGTGCCATCAGTGACTTCAGGTCTAGCGTGGGGAGAGATACGCAGTATTTT. This gives the protein CAISDFRSSVGRDTQYF.

This clonotype appeared a few times. The rearrangement joins TRBV7-6 to TRBJ2-3; TRBD2 matches 9 bases. Germline CDR1 and CDR2: SGHVS and FNYEAQ. V dropped 5 bases and J dropped 2; count of bases not matched to a gene: 8. The CDR3 length is 16 residues. In DNA form, the CDR3 reads TGTGCCAGCAGCGGATGGACTAGCGCTATCACAGATACGCAGTATTTT. Amino acid sequence: CASSGWTSAITDTQYF.

This clonotype was recorded at least ten times. The genes are TRBV4-3 and TRBJ1-4; D is perhaps TRBD1 (5 bases). Germline CDR1 and CDR2: LGHNA and YSLEER. V gave up 0 bases and J gave up 8 bases, with 13 bases separating them. CDR3 length equals 15 residues. In DNA form, the CDR3 reads TGCGCCAGCAGCCAAGAGGGCAGGGTCGGCGAAAAACTGTTTTTT. Translating it yields CASSQEGRVGEKLFF.

This clonotype has a handful of counts. The chain is built from TRBV15 and TRBJ1-1; perhaps TRBD1 as D (6 bases). The CDR3 runs to 14 residues. Germline CDR1 LNHNV, CDR2 YYDKDF (reference sequence). V was pared by 0 bases and J by 5 bases, with 10 bases between. CDR3 sequence (DNA): TGTGCCACCAGCAGAGATCAGGGGAGGACTGAAGCTTTCTTT. This gives the protein CATSRDQGRTEAFF.

In its sample, this clonotype was seen a few times. V is TRBV5-1 and J is TRBJ2-7; maybe TRBD2 (5 bases). The CDR3 runs 15 residues. Germline V CDR1 and CDR2: SGHRS, YFSETQ. V gave up 2 bases and J gave up 2 bases, with 14 bases separating them. CDR3 nucleotides: TGCGCCAGCAGCTTTCATAGCGTGTATACCTACGAGCAGTACTTC. Translated, it gives CASSFHSVYTYEQYF.

This clonotype was counted between two and nine times. This sequence joins TRBV20-1 and TRBJ2-1; D ambiguous. Germline V lookup: CDR1 DFQATT, CDR2 SNEGSKA (reference sequence). Trimming removed 6 bases at V and 8 bases at J, with 14 bases between. This CDR3 spans 12 amino acids. The CDR3 protein is CSAPKQIYEQFF. The DNA of the CDR3 is TGCAGTGCCCCTAAACAGATTTATGAGCAGTTCTTC.

This clonotype was found many times. The chain couples TRBV10-3 to TRBJ2-3; 7 nucleotides line up with TRBD2. The CDR3 spans 15 residues. Germline CDR1 ENHRY, CDR2 SYGVKD. J gave up 1 base and V 6 bases, and 7 bases lay outside the gene matches. This CDR3 is CAIRGGLLRTDTQYF. For the CDR3, the DNA is TGTGCCATCAGGGGGGGACTACTACGCACAGATACGCAGTATTTT.

The chain uses TRBV4-2 and TRBJ1-6; 8 bases match TRBD1. The CDR3 has 15 residues. Germline V CDR1 and CDR2: LGHNA, YNFKEQ. V lost 2 bases to trimming and J lost 9 bases; unmatched junction nucleotides: 6. CDR3 in amino acids: CASSQPDRGGSPLHF. Written as DNA, the CDR3 is TGTGCCAGCAGCCAACCCGACAGGGGTGGTTCACCCCTCCACTTT.